Listed below are T cell receptor beta chains from one sample, sequenced in a study of T cell responses to AZD1222 COVID-19 vaccine. Profiling relied on immunoSEQ multiplex PCR, and the TCRdb table lists in-frame clones only, not all of them. The data contain roughly 140,000 clones, approximately 91% of them singletons. The source material was peripheral blood, sampled 28 days after the second AZD1222 dose. Source of these receptors: an adult who received the AZD1222 COVID-19 vaccine. Both conserved end residues are part of each CDR3. Each record gives: clone size, J gene, D gene, V gene, CDR3 DNA, CDR3 protein. D genes are given only for firm matches. The size entry is marked missing in some rows and otherwise reads once, few, many or a size class.

clone_size: .
j_call: TRBJ2-1
d_call: TRBD2
v_call: TRBV6-6
cdr3_nt: TGTGCCAGCAGTCGACTAGCGGGGCGAACCTACAATGAGCAGTTCTTC
cdr3_aa: CASSRLAGRTYNEQFF

clone_size: once
j_call: TRBJ1-5
d_call: .
v_call: TRBV7-9
cdr3_nt: TGTGCCAGCAGCTTAATAGGCGGGAGTGGCAATCAGCCCCAGCATTTT
cdr3_aa: CASSLIGGSGNQPQHF

clone_size: .
j_call: TRBJ1-1
d_call: .
v_call: TRBV27
cdr3_nt: TGTGCCAGCAGTCTCCAGGGTGGGAACACTGAAGCTTTCTTT
cdr3_aa: CASSLQGGNTEAFF

clone_size: .
j_call: TRBJ2-3
d_call: .
v_call: TRBV6-4
cdr3_nt: TGTGCCAGCAGTGAGGAAATTACCGGGAGCGGCAAGGATACGCAGTATTTT
cdr3_aa: CASSEEITGSGKDTQYF

clone_size: .
j_call: TRBJ2-1
d_call: TRBD2
v_call: TRBV2
cdr3_nt: TGTGCCAGCAGAGCCCGGACTAGCGGGAGCAATGAGCAGTTCTTC
cdr3_aa: CASRARTSGSNEQFF

clone_size: .
j_call: TRBJ1-1
d_call: TRBD1
v_call: TRBV7-6
cdr3_nt: TGTGCCAGCACCCCGACAGGGGTTCACACTGAAGCTTTCTTT
cdr3_aa: CASTPTGVHTEAFF

clone_size: .
j_call: TRBJ2-7
d_call: .
v_call: TRBV2
cdr3_nt: TGTGCCAGCAGTGGCTACGAGCAATACTTC
cdr3_aa: CASSGYEQYF

clone_size: few
j_call: TRBJ1-1
d_call: TRBD1
v_call: TRBV4-1
cdr3_nt: TGCGCCAGCAGCCCCAGGGGGACGGCTAACACTGAAGCTTTCTTT
cdr3_aa: CASSPRGTANTEAFF

clone_size: .
j_call: TRBJ1-1
d_call: .
v_call: TRBV6-5
cdr3_nt: TGTGCCAGCAGTCAGGCCGGGGGTAGGACTGAAGCTTTCTTT
cdr3_aa: CASSQAGGRTEAFF

clone_size: .
j_call: TRBJ2-1
d_call: TRBD2
v_call: TRBV5-4
cdr3_nt: TGTGCCAGCAGCTTAGCGGGGCATTACAATGAGCAGTTCTTC
cdr3_aa: CASSLAGHYNEQFF

clone_size: few
j_call: TRBJ2-3
d_call: .
v_call: TRBV5-4
cdr3_nt: TGTGCCAGCACCGTCCGAGGGGGAGATACGCAGTATTTT
cdr3_aa: CASTVRGGDTQYF

clone_size: .
j_call: TRBJ2-7
d_call: .
v_call: TRBV24-1
cdr3_nt: TGTGCCACCAGTGATTTGTTCTATGGACCGGGGCTCCCCCCGAGCTCCTACGAGCAGTACTTC
cdr3_aa: CATSDLFYGPGLPPSSYEQYF

clone_size: .
j_call: TRBJ1-2
d_call: .
v_call: TRBV29-1
cdr3_nt: TGCAGCGTTGAAGATCTTGGGGACATAGACGGCTACACCTTC
cdr3_aa: CSVEDLGDIDGYTF

clone_size: .
j_call: TRBJ1-1
d_call: .
v_call: TRBV7-9
cdr3_nt: TGTGCCAGCAGCTTACCATTGGGGGCGGGATTGAACACTGAAGCTTTCTTT
cdr3_aa: CASSLPLGAGLNTEAFF

clone_size: .
j_call: TRBJ2-7
d_call: .
v_call: TRBV29-1
cdr3_nt: TGCAGCATTACCGGGACCAGCTACGAGCAGTACTTC
cdr3_aa: CSITGTSYEQYF

clone_size: .
j_call: TRBJ2-3
d_call: .
v_call: TRBV5-4
cdr3_nt: TGTGCCAGCAGCCCGACAGGAGTAGATACGCAGTATTTT
cdr3_aa: CASSPTGVDTQYF

clone_size: .
j_call: TRBJ2-1
d_call: .
v_call: TRBV18
cdr3_nt: TGTGCCAGCTTTGGGGCCTTATACAATGAGCAGTTCTTC
cdr3_aa: CASFGALYNEQFF

clone_size: .
j_call: TRBJ1-2
d_call: .
v_call: TRBV7-9
cdr3_nt: TGTGCCAGCAGCTTAGCAGGGGGTACTAACTATGGCTACACCTTC
cdr3_aa: CASSLAGGTNYGYTF

clone_size: once
j_call: TRBJ1-2
d_call: TRBD1
v_call: TRBV9
cdr3_nt: TGTGCCAGCAGCCCCGGTAGGACAGGGGAAGGCTATGGCTACACCTTC
cdr3_aa: CASSPGRTGEGYGYTF

clone_size: .
j_call: TRBJ1-6
d_call: .
v_call: TRBV19
cdr3_nt: TGTGCCAGTAGTATGACAACCTATAATTCACCCCTCCACTTT
cdr3_aa: CASSMTTYNSPLHF

clone_size: .
j_call: TRBJ2-3
d_call: .
v_call: TRBV5-4
cdr3_nt: TGTGCCAGCAGCTCTGGCGGGCCACAAAGGGATACGCAGTATTTT
cdr3_aa: CASSSGGPQRDTQYF

clone_size: .
j_call: TRBJ1-4
d_call: .
v_call: TRBV11-2
cdr3_nt: TGTGCCAGCAGCTTAGACCCGGGGAAGGGGCTGCCTAATGAAAAACTGTTTTTT
cdr3_aa: CASSLDPGKGLPNEKLFF

clone_size: .
j_call: TRBJ1-1
d_call: .
v_call: TRBV6-5
cdr3_nt: TGTGCCAGCAGTTATCAGTCAGGGGCACTCACTGAAGCTTTCTTT
cdr3_aa: CASSYQSGALTEAFF

clone_size: few
j_call: TRBJ1-3
d_call: .
v_call: TRBV18
cdr3_nt: TGTGCCAGCTCACCACCCGGGGGGGTCAACTCTGGAAACACCATATATTTT
cdr3_aa: CASSPPGGVNSGNTIYF

clone_size: .
j_call: TRBJ1-5
d_call: .
v_call: TRBV10-2
cdr3_nt: TGCGCCAGCAGTGAGGGGGCTGAGGACAATCAGCCCCAGCATTTT
cdr3_aa: CASSEGAEDNQPQHF

clone_size: .
j_call: TRBJ1-1
d_call: .
v_call: TRBV11-2
cdr3_nt: TGTGCCAGCAGCCAAACTATAGGGGGAGCGAACACTGAAGCTTTCTTT
cdr3_aa: CASSQTIGGANTEAFF

clone_size: .
j_call: TRBJ1-2
d_call: TRBD1
v_call: TRBV2
cdr3_nt: TGTGCCAGCGGAACAGGGGCCGGCTATGGCTACACCTTC
cdr3_aa: CASGTGAGYGYTF

clone_size: many
j_call: TRBJ1-1
d_call: .
v_call: TRBV11-2
cdr3_nt: TGTGCCAGCAGCTTACGGTTCGGAGAGACGAACACTGAAGCTTTCTTT
cdr3_aa: CASSLRFGETNTEAFF

clone_size: .
j_call: TRBJ1-4
d_call: TRBD1
v_call: TRBV11-2
cdr3_nt: TGTGCCAGCAGCTTACTGAGGGACAGGGGGACAACTAATGAAAAACTGTTTTTT
cdr3_aa: CASSLLRDRGTTNEKLFF

clone_size: few
j_call: TRBJ2-7
d_call: TRBD1
v_call: TRBV3-1/TRBV3-2
cdr3_nt: TGTGCCAGCAGCGTGACAGGGGGGGGCCCCTACGAGCAGTACTTC
cdr3_aa: CASSVTGGGPYEQYF

clone_size: .
j_call: TRBJ1-1
d_call: .
v_call: TRBV6-5
cdr3_nt: TGTGCCAGCCATAGCCGGTGGTTGGACACTGAAGCTTTCTTT
cdr3_aa: CASHSRWLDTEAFF

clone_size: once
j_call: TRBJ1-3
d_call: .
v_call: TRBV4-1
cdr3_nt: TGCGCCAGCAGCCTTGGGTCTGGAAACACCATATATTTT
cdr3_aa: CASSLGSGNTIYF

clone_size: .
j_call: TRBJ2-1
d_call: .
v_call: TRBV12-3/TRBV12-4
cdr3_nt: TGTGCCAGCAGTAATAAGGGGCAGGGCCCGTTCTTC
cdr3_aa: CASSNKGQGPFF

clone_size: .
j_call: TRBJ1-4
d_call: .
v_call: TRBV3-1/TRBV3-2
cdr3_nt: TGTGCCAGCAGCCAAGCTCAGGGTTTATTTTTT
cdr3_aa: CASSQAQGLFF

clone_size: .
j_call: TRBJ1-2
d_call: TRBD1
v_call: TRBV6-5
cdr3_nt: TGTGCCAGCAGAGCACTGGGACAGGGGGGCTATGGCTACACCTTC
cdr3_aa: CASRALGQGGYGYTF